The 25 T cell receptor beta chains below all came from one sample that was sequenced in a study of blood T cell repertoires in COVID-19 (TCRdb year 2020). The protocol used for the library was the immunoSEQ multiplex PCR assay. The clones in this table, taken by TCRdb from immuneACCESS, are in-frame only. Not every clone is retained; where verified, under half of the shortfall comes from an unresolved V gene, and the cause of the rest is unknown. In all, the sample holds about 70,000 clones, and over 70% of those were seen once. The ten largest clones add up to less than 10% of the sample. Material for sequencing was peripheral blood. The receptors shown here come from a human donor in a cohort sampled during active COVID-19.

The chain carries TRBV6-5 and TRBJ1-2, with D perhaps matching TRBD1 (6 bases). This CDR3 is 13 amino acids long. Germline V gene sequence: CDR1 MNHEY, CDR2 SVGAGI. V was cut by 8 bases and J by 2 bases, with 12 bases left in between. CDR3 residues: CASSPGHNYGYTF. The CDR3 region has the DNA TGTGCCAGCTCTCCGGGACACAACTATGGCTACACCTTC.

The sample holds one count of this clone. The chain links TRBV6-2 or TRBV6-3 to TRBJ2-2; D gene uncertain. Germline assignment: CDR1 MNHEY and CDR2 SVGEGT. The CDR3 has 16 amino acids. The V and J ends lost 4 bases and 1 base respectively, with 13 bases between them. Here the CDR3 DNA reads TGTGCCAGCAGTTTCTCCTCCTTCCGGAACACCGGGGAGCTGTTTTTT. It yields the protein CASSFSSFRNTGELFF.

V usage is TRBV18 and J usage is TRBJ1-2; no firm D call. The CDR3 is 14 residues long. CDR1 and CDR2 from the germline V gene are KGHSH and LQKENI. Deletions cut 3 bases from V and 0 bases from J, with 8 bases between. The CDR3 DNA reads TGTGCCAGCTCACCGGCCCAGACTAACTATGGCTACACCTTC. Translating it yields CASSPAQTNYGYTF.

V usage is TRBV6-5 and J usage is TRBJ1-4, with D unresolved. The V gene lost 5 bases and the J gene lost 0 bases, with 7 bases spanning the gap. The CDR3 is 14 amino acids. The germline CDR1 and CDR2 sequences are MNHEY and SVGAGI. The CDR3 nucleotides are TGTGCCAGCAGTCTCGTTGCAACTAATGAAAAACTGTTTTTT. This gives the protein CASSLVATNEKLFF.

The chain has TRBV11-2 and TRBJ1-1; D perhaps matches TRBD1 (6 bases). Germline CDR1 SGHAT, CDR2 FQNNGV. CDR3 length: 17 amino acids. V lost 3 bases and J 6 bases, leaving 23 bases between the germline ends. CDR3 sequence: CASSFSPSGNKGAEAFF. The DNA of the CDR3 is TGTGCCAGCAGCTTTTCTCCAAGTGGGAATAAGGGGGCTGAAGCTTTCTTT.

This clone came up many times. The V and J genes are TRBV9 and TRBJ1-1, with 8 bases fitting TRBD1. The V gene's germline CDR1 is SGDLS and CDR2 YYNGEE. The ends lost 5 bases at V and 4 bases at J; junction bases unmatched: 7. CDR3 length: 14 amino acids. CDR3 coding DNA: TGTGCCAGCAGTCAACCAACAGGGGGCACTGAAGCTTTCTTT. Amino acids: CASSQPTGGTEAFF.

V is TRBV2 and J is TRBJ1-4; D gene unclear. CDR1 and CDR2 from the germline V gene are SNHLY and FYNNEI. Trimming took off 6 bases at V and 6 bases at J, with 11 bases between the two ends. This CDR3 region has 13 residues. The CDR3, as DNA: TGTGCCAGCAGGGACTGGTGGGATGAAAAACTGTTTTTT. It specifies CASRDWWDEKLFF.

The chain has TRBV5-8 and TRBJ1-2; 7 bases match TRBD1. The V and J ends lost 0 bases and 3 bases, in that order; junction bases with no gene match: 8. Germline V gene lookup returns CDR1 SGHTS and CDR2 YDEGEE. The CDR3 is made up of 16 amino acids. CDR3: CASSLAWGRGDYGYTF. The CDR3 coding sequence is TGTGCCAGCAGCTTGGCCTGGGGCAGGGGGGACTATGGCTACACCTTC.

The chain recombines TRBV5-6 with TRBJ2-7, with TRBD1 matching over 9 bases. Germline V gene lookup returns CDR1 SGHDT and CDR2 YYEEEE. The V and J ends lost 3 bases and 5 bases, in that order; junction bases with no gene match: 9. CDR3 length: 15 residues. CDR3 sequence reads: CASSWSPGTGNEQYF. The CDR3 DNA reads as TGTGCCAGCAGCTGGTCCCCCGGGACAGGGAACGAGCAGTACTTC.

The chain joins TRBV3-1 (or the pseudogene TRBV3-2) to TRBJ2-3; 10 positions match TRBD2. The germline V gene has CDR1 LGHDT and CDR2 YNNKEL (reference sequence). V lost 0 bases, J lost 8 bases, and 8 bases stayed unmatched. The CDR3 length is 16 residues. The DNA for the CDR3 is TGTGCCAGCAGCCAAGAGAGCGGGGGGGCCCCAGGTACGCAGTATTTT. This codes for CASSQESGGAPGTQYF.

The gene calls are TRBV3-1 (or the pseudogene TRBV3-2) and TRBJ1-2; D is undetermined. Trimming took 4 bases from V and 0 from J, leaving 6 bases between them. Looked up from germline, CDR1 is LGHDT and CDR2 is YNNKEL (reference sequence). The CDR3 extends over 13 amino acids. The CDR3 coding sequence is TGTGCCAGCAGCCTCGGAGCTAACTATGGCTACACCTTC. This encodes CASSLGANYGYTF.

The chain has TRBV7-2 and TRBJ2-3; D remains ambiguous. CDR1 is SGHTA and CDR2 is FQGNSA in the germline V gene. This CDR3 is built from 14 residues. V lost 3 bases, J lost 6 bases, and 13 bases lay in between. The CDR3 protein is CASSLVGPSDTQYF. In DNA form, the CDR3 reads TGTGCCAGCAGCTTGGTGGGCCCCAGTGATACGCAGTATTTT.

This sequence joins TRBV5-1 and TRBJ1-1; D gene ambiguous. CDR3 length: 15 residues. Germline loops: CDR1 SGHRS, CDR2 YFSETQ. V was pared by 5 bases and J by 3 bases, with 17 bases between. The DNA of the CDR3 is TGCGCCAGCAGACCCCTCCCGAGTCGGGACACTGAAGCTTTCTTT. This translates into CASRPLPSRDTEAFF. The complete variable domain, with remaining parts taken from reference TRBV5-1 and TRBJ1-1, reads KAGVTQTPRYLIKTRGQQVTLSCSPISGHRSVSWYQQTPGQGLQFLFEYFSETQRNKGNFPGRFSGRQFSNSRSEMNVSTLELGDSALYLCASRPLPSRDTEAFFGQGTRLTVV.

The genes are TRBV19 and TRBJ1-6, with D unclear. Germline CDR1 reads LNHDA; CDR2 reads SQIVND (reference sequence). The CDR3 is 18 amino acids. The V end was cut by 4 bases, the J end by 1 base, with 17 bases between. The DNA for the CDR3 is TGTGCCAGTAGTACCCGCAGTCCGACGGGATCCTATAATTCACCCCTCCACTTT. Translation: CASSTRSPTGSYNSPLHF.

This chain uses TRBV5-1 with TRBJ2-7, with D tentatively TRBD2 (5 bases). The CDR3 length is 12 residues. V was pared by 2 bases and J by 10 bases, with 13 bases between. The germline CDR1 and CDR2 sequences are SGHRS and YFSETQ. The CDR3 spells CASSLGPREQYF. Written as DNA, the CDR3 is TGCGCCAGCAGCTTAGGCCCCCGGGAACAGTACTTC. Full variable domain (missing parts from reference TRBV5-1 and TRBJ2-7): KAGVTQTPRYLIKTRGQQVTLSCSPISGHRSVSWYQQTPGQGLQFLFEYFSETQRNKGNFPGRFSGRQFSNSRSEMNVSTLELGDSALYLCASSLGPREQYFGPGTRLTVT.

The rearrangement links TRBV6-1 to TRBJ1-2; 10 bases line up with TRBD1. The V gene end was trimmed by 2 bases and the J gene end by 8 bases; junction bases not matched to a gene: 5. CDR1 is MNHNS, CDR2 SASEGT, per germline. The CDR3 sequence is 14 residues long. CDR3 nucleotides: TGTGCCAGCAGTGAACTGGGACAGGGGCTGGGCTACACCTTC. Protein: CASSELGQGLGYTF.

The chain recombines TRBV18 with TRBJ1-1, with 12 bases aligning to TRBD1. Germline CDR1 KGHSH, CDR2 LQKENI. The V gene end was trimmed by 4 bases and the J gene end by 5 bases; junction bases not matched to a gene: 8. CDR3 length: 16 residues. The CDR3 coding sequence is TGTGCCAGCTCACTAGGGACAGGGGGCTTAGGGACTGAAGCTTTCTTT. Translating it yields CASSLGTGGLGTEAFF. Complete variable domain (other parts from reference TRBV18 and TRBJ1-1): NAGVMQNPRHLVRRRGQEARLRCSPMKGHSHVYWYRQLPEEGLKFMVYLQKENIIDESGMPKERFSAEFPKEGPSILRIQQVVRGDSAAYFCASSLGTGGLGTEAFFGQGTRLTVV.

This clone was seen just once. The rearrangement joins TRBV6-5 to TRBJ2-7, with D maybe TRBD1 (5 bases). The germline gives CDR1 MNHEY, CDR2 SVGAGI. The CDR3 runs 13 residues. The germline V and J ends were trimmed by 10 bases and 1 base, with 14 bases remaining between them. CDR3: CATQGANSYEQYF. For the CDR3, the DNA is TGTGCCACTCAGGGTGCAAATTCCTACGAGCAGTACTTC.

This clone appeared a single time. The rearrangement uses TRBV4-3 and TRBJ1-2; D not certain. The germline CDR1 and CDR2 sequences are LGHNA and YSLEER. The CDR3 loop spans 15 amino acids. The V end lost 0 bases, the J end lost 4 bases, and 12 bases lay between the germline ends. The CDR3 coding sequence is TGCGCCAGCAGCCAAGATCAACACCAATCCTATGGCTACACCTTC. Translation: CASSQDQHQSYGYTF.

The chain joins TRBV9 to TRBJ2-3, with a possible D match to TRBD1 (6 bases). The CDR3 is 16 amino acids. Germline CDR1 reads SGDLS; CDR2 reads YYNGEE. The V end lost 1 base, the J end lost 2 bases, and 14 bases lay between the germline ends. The CDR3 nucleotides read TGTGCCAGCAGCGTAAGTACAGGGAGAAACACAGATACGCAGTATTTT. It codes for CASSVSTGRNTDTQYF.

V and J are TRBV6-1 and TRBJ2-1; 13 bases align to TRBD2. Germline CDR1 and CDR2: MNHNS and SASEGT. The CDR3 is made up of 18 amino acids. Unmatched junction bases numbered 5, after V lost 3 bases and J lost 0 bases. CDR3 DNA: TGTGCCAGCAGTGATTACCGGACTAGCGGGAGCTCCTACAATGAGCAGTTCTTC. Translation: CASSDYRTSGSSYNEQFF.

The chain is built from TRBV6-5 and TRBJ1-2; possibly TRBD1 for D (5 bases). The V gene's germline CDR1 is MNHEY and CDR2 SVGAGI. Trimming left V 6 bases short and J 8 bases short, with 10 bases between. The CDR3 loop spans 11 amino acids. The CDR3 spells CASRRGEGYTF. The CDR3 DNA reads as TGTGCCAGCAGGCGGGGGGAAGGCTACACCTTC.

This clone was observed a handful of times. The J gene is TRBJ2-7, the V gene TRBV19; the match to TRBD1 covers 7 bases. Trimming cost V 3 bases and J 3 bases; bases outside gene matches: 2. CDR3 size: 13 residues. Germline loops: CDR1 LNHDA, CDR2 SQIVND (reference sequence). The CDR3 region is CASSMGQRYEQYF. CDR3 nucleotides: TGTGCCAGTAGTATGGGACAGCGCTACGAGCAGTACTTC.

The chain employs TRBV9 and TRBJ1-4; TRBD1 aligns across 10 bases. Germline CDR1 and CDR2: SGDLS and YYNGEE. J lost 0 bases, V lost 4 bases, and 12 bases had no gene match. This CDR3 region has 19 residues. The CDR3 sequence: CASSPIFGDRGATNEKLFF. The CDR3 DNA follows: TGTGCCAGCAGCCCCATCTTCGGGGACAGGGGAGCAACTAATGAAAAACTGTTTTTT.

The chain employs TRBV6-2 or TRBV6-3 and TRBJ1-4; D call uncertain. This CDR3 contains 16 residues. Germline V gene lookup returns CDR1 MNHEY and CDR2 SVGEGT. The germline V and J ends were trimmed by 0 bases and 0 bases, with 8 bases remaining between them. The CDR3 sequence is CASSYSGRATNEKLFF. The CDR3 bases are TGTGCCAGCAGTTACTCGGGGAGGGCAACTAATGAAAAACTGTTTTTT.